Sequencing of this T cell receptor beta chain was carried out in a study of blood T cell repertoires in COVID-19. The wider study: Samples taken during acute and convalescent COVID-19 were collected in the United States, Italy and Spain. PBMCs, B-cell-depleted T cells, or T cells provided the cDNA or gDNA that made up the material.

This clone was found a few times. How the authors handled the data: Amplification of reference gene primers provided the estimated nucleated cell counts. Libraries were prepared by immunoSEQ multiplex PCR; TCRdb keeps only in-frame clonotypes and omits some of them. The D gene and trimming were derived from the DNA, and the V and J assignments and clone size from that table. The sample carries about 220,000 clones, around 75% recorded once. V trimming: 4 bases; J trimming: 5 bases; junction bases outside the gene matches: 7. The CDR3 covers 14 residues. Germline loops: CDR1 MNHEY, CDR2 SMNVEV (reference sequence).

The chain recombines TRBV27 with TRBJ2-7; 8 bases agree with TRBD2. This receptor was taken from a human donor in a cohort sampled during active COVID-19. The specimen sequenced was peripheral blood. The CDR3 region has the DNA TGTGCCAGCAGTTGGCGGGGGGCGGGTGACGAGCAGTACTTC. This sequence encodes CASSWRGAGDEQYF.